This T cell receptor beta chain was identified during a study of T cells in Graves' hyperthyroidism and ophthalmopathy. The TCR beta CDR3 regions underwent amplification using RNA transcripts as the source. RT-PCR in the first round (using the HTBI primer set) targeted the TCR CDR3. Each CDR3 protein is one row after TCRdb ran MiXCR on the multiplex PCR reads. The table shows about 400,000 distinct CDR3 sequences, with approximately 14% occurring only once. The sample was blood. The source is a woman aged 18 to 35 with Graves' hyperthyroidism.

In DNA, the CDR3 is TGTGCCACCAGCAGAGATCAAGGAACCTACGAGCAGTACTTC. Protein sequence: CATSRDQGTYEQYF. The chain joins TRBV15 to TRBJ2-7; no firm D call. CDR1 is LNHNV and CDR2 is YYDKDF in the germline V gene (reference sequence). The CDR3 is made up of 14 amino acids. Deletions cut 0 bases from V and 2 bases from J, with 8 bases between.